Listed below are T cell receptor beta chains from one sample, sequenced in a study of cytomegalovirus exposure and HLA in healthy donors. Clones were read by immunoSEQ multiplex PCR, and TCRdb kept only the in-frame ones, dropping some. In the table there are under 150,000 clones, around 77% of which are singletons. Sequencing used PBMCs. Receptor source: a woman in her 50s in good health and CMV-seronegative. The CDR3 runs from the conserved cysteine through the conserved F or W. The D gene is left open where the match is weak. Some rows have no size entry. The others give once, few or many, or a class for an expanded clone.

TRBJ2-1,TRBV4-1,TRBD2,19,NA,CASSPGTSGRGGSYNEQFF,TGCGCCAGCAGCCCCGGGACTAGCGGGAGAGGGGGCTCCTACAATGAGCAGTTCTTC
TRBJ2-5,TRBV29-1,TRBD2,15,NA,CSVDGLAGGPLTQYF,TGCAGCGTTGATGGGCTAGCGGGAGGTCCCCTGACCCAGTACTTC
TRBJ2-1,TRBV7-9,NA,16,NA,CASSSYRVRIYNEQFF,TGTGCCAGCAGCTCGTACAGGGTTAGGATCTACAATGAGCAGTTCTTC
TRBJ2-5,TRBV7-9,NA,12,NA,CSSSFLEETQYF,TGTTCCAGCAGCTTCCTAGAAGAGACCCAGTACTTC
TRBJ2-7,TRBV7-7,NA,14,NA,CASSLDSGPYEQYF,TGTGCTAGCAGCTTAGATAGCGGTCCCTACGAGCAGTACTTC
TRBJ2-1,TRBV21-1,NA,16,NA,CASSTLAGSSYNEQFF,TGTGCCAGCAGCACCCTAGCGGGGAGCTCCTACAATGAGCAGTTCTTC
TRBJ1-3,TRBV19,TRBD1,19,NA,CASSSKGNRGQASGNTIYF,TGTGCCAGTAGCAGCAAAGGGAACAGGGGGCAGGCCTCTGGAAACACCATATATTTT
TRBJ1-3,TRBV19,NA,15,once,CASTQPTVSGNTIYF,TGTGCCAGTACACAACCCACAGTATCTGGAAACACCATATATTTT
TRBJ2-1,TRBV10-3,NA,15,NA,CAISESRGNYNEQFF,TGTGCCATCAGTGAGTCAAGGGGGAATTACAATGAGCAGTTCTTC
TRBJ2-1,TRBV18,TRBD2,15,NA,CASSSELAGGSEQFF,TGTGCCAGCTCATCAGAGCTAGCGGGAGGTAGTGAGCAGTTCTTC
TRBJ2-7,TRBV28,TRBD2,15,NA,CASSPLLAATYEQYF,TGTGCCAGCAGTCCCCTTCTAGCGGCTACCTACGAGCAGTACTTC
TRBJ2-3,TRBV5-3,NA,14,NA,CARSLASLTDTQYF,TGTGCCAGAAGCTTGGCCAGTCTCACAGATACGCAGTATTTT
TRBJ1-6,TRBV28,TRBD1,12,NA,CASSFQGATLHF,TGTGCCAGCAGTTTTCAGGGGGCGACCCTCCACTTT
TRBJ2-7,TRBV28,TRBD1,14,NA,CASITSGQGYEQYF,TGTGCCAGCATTACAAGCGGACAGGGCTACGAGCAGTACTTC
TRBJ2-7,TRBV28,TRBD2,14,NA,CASRGAGGSYEQYF,TGTGCCAGCAGGGGAGCGGGAGGGTCTTACGAGCAGTACTTC
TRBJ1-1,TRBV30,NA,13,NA,CAWKDNMNTEAFF,TGTGCCTGGAAGGACAACATGAACACTGAAGCTTTCTTT
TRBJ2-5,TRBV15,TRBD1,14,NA,CATNSGTGEETQYF,TGTGCCACCAACTCCGGGACAGGGGAGGAGACCCAGTACTTC
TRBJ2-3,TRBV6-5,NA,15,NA,CASSPRRVATDTQYF,TGTGCCAGCAGTCCCCGGAGGGTAGCGACAGATACGCAGTATTTT
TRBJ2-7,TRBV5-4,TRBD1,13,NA,CASRTDRGNEQYF,TGTGCCAGCAGGACCGACAGGGGAAACGAGCAGTACTTC
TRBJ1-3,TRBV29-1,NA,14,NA,CSVDFTGSGNTIYF,TGCAGCGTTGATTTCACAGGATCTGGAAACACCATATATTTT
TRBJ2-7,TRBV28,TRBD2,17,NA,CASSSATSGSFRYEQYF,TGTGCCAGCAGTTCGGCGACTAGCGGGAGTTTCCGCTACGAGCAGTACTTC
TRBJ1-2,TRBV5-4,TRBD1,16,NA,CASSLVGRGRSYGYTF,TGTGCCAGCAGCTTGGTTGGCAGGGGGCGTAGCTATGGCTACACCTTC
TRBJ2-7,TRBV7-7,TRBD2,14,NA,CASSLAGRPYEQYF,TGTGCTAGCAGCTTAGCGGGGAGACCCTACGAGCAGTACTTC
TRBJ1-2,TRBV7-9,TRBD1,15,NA,CASSPGTASNYGYTF,TGTGCCAGCAGCCCCGGGACAGCTTCTAACTATGGCTACACCTTC
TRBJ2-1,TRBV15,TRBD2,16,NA,CATSRGLAGVGNEQFF,TGTGCCACCAGCAGAGGGTTAGCGGGAGTTGGCAATGAGCAGTTCTTC
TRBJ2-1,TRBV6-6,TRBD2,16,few,CASSYPGLAGINEQFF,TGTGCCAGCAGTTACCCCGGACTAGCGGGAATCAATGAGCAGTTCTTC
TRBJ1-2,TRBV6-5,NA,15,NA,CASSYIRVGVEGYTF,TGTGCCAGCAGTTACATCAGGGTCGGTGTAGAGGGCTACACCTTC
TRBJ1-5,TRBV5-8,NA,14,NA,CASSRGVRVQPQHF,TGTGCCAGCAGCCGCGGGGTCCGGGTCCAGCCCCAGCATTTT
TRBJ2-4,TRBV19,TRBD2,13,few,CASKPTSGNIQYF,TGTGCCAGTAAGCCTACTAGCGGCAACATTCAGTACTTC